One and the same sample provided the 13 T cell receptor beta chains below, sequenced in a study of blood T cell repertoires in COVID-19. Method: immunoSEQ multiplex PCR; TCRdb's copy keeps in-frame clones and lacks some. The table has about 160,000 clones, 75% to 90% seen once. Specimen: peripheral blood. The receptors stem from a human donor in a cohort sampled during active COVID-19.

CDR3 region: CASSPGQIQETQYF. The CDR3 nucleotides are TGTGCCAGCAGCCCGGGACAGATTCAAGAGACCCAGTACTTC. This chain links TRBV11-2 with TRBJ2-5, with 7 bases aligning to TRBD1. The V gene's germline CDR1 is SGHAT and CDR2 FQNNGV. This CDR3 region has 14 residues. Germline trimming cut 5 bases from V and 2 bases from J; bases unmatched to any gene: 5.

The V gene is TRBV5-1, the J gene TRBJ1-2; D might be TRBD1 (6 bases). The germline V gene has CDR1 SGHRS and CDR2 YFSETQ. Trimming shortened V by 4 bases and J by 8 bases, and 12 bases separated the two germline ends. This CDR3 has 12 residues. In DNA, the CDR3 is TGCGCCAGCAGCCCCGAGGGGGAAGGCTACACCTTC. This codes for CASSPEGEGYTF.

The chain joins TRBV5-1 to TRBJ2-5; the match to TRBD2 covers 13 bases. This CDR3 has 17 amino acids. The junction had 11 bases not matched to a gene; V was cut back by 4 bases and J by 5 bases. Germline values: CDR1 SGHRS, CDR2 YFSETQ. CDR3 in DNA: TGCGCCAGCAGCCAAAGGACTAGCGGGAGTAGCGGGGAGACCCAGTACTTC. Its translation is CASSQRTSGSSGETQYF. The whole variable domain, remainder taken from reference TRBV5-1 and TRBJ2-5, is KAGVTQTPRYLIKTRGQQVTLSCSPISGHRSVSWYQQTPGQGLQFLFEYFSETQRNKGNFPGRFSGRQFSNSRSEMNVSTLELGDSALYLCASSQRTSGSSGETQYFGPGTRLLVL.

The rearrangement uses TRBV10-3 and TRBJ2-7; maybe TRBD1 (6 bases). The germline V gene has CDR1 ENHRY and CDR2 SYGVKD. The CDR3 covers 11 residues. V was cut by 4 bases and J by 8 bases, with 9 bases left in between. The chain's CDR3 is CAISGQGKQYF. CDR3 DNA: TGTGCCATCAGTGGCCAGGGGAAGCAGTACTTC.

As DNA, the CDR3 is TGTGCCAGCAGCCGGACCCGGGGACTAAACACCGGGGAGCTGTTTTTT. As protein: CASSRTRGLNTGELFF. The genes are TRBV6-2 or TRBV6-3 and TRBJ2-2; 7 bases agree with TRBD2. This CDR3 contains 16 residues. Germline-derived CDR1 and CDR2 are MNHEY and SVGEGT. The V and J ends lost 6 bases and 2 bases, in that order; junction bases with no gene match: 9.

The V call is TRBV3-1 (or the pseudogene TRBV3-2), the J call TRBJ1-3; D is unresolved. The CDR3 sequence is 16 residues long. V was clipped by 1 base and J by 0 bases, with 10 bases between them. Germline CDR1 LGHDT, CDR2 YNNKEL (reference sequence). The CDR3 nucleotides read TGTGCCAGCAGCCAAGGGAGGGTCTCCTCTGGAAACACCATATATTTT. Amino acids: CASSQGRVSSGNTIYF.

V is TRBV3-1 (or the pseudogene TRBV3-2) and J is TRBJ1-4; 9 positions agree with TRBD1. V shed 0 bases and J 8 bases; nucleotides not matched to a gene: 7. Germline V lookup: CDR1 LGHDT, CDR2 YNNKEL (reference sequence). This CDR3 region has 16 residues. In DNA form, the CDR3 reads TGTGCCAGCAGCCAAGAAATATTCGGGACAGGGGAAAAACTGTTTTTT. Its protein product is CASSQEIFGTGEKLFF.

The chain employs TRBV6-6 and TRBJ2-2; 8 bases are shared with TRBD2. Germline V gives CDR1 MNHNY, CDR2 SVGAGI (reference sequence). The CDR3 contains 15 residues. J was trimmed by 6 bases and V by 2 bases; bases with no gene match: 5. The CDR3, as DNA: TGTGCCAGCAGTTACCGGCGGGGGGCCTCCGGGGAGCTGTTTTTT. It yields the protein CASSYRRGASGELFF.

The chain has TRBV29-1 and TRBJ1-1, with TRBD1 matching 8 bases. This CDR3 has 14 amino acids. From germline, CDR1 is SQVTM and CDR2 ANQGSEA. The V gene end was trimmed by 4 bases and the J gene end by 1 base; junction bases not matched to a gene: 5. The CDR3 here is CSVGTGTTNTEAFF. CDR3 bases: TGCAGCGTTGGGACAGGGACAACGAACACTGAAGCTTTCTTT.

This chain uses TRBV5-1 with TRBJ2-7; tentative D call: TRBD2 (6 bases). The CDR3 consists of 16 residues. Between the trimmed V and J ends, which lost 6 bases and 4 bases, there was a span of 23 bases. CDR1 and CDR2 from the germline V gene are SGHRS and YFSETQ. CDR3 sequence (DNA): TGCGCCAGCACCGAGGGAACCGGGGGTCGCATGTACGAGCAGTACTTC. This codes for CASTEGTGGRMYEQYF.

CDR3 amino acids: CASSQPADRGIRLSYEQYF. In nucleotides, the CDR3 is TGTGCCAGCAGCCAACCGGCGGACAGGGGGATCAGGCTCTCCTACGAGCAGTACTTC. The chain has TRBV5-6 and TRBJ2-7, with 10 bases fitting TRBD1. The CDR3 has 19 amino acids. Trimming removed 4 bases from V and 0 bases from J; junction bases left unmatched: 16. Germline V CDR1 and CDR2: SGHDT, YYEEEE.

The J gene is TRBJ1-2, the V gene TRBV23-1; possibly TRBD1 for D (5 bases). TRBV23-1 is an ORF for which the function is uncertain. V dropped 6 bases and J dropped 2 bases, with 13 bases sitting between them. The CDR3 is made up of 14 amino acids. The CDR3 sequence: CASSLGAGNYGYTF. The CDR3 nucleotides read TGCGCCAGCAGCCTAGGGGCAGGAAACTATGGCTACACCTTC.

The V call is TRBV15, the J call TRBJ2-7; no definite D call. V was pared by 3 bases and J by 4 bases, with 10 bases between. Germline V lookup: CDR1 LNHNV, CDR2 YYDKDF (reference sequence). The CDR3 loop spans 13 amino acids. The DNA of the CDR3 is TGTGCCACCAGCAGGATGTTCGGGTACGAGCAGTACTTC. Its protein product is CATSRMFGYEQYF.